This T cell receptor beta chain emerged from a study of OX40 agonist ivuxolimab in advanced cancers. Study observations and caveats: Mean expanded clone counts were higher in CD8+ than CD4+ T cells.

The assay was immunoSEQ multiplex PCR, and TCRdb's table has in-frame clones only and misses some. The data hold approximately 66,000 clones, with just over 85% observed a single time. The germline V gene encodes CDR1 SGHRS and CDR2 YFSETQ. The CDR3 extends over 17 amino acids. Trimming pared 4 bases from V and 0 bases from J, leaving 17 bases between. Details on this clone: Its antigen is not identified.

The TCR originated in an adult with an advanced solid tumor such as melanoma, head and neck, liver or kidney cancer. The chain joins TRBV5-1 to TRBJ2-1; D possibly corresponds to TRBD2 (5 bases). The sequencing used CD4+ or CD8+ T cells sorted from blood, collected in a trial of the OX40 agonist ivuxolimab. CDR3 nucleotide sequence: TGCGCCAGCAGCCAAGGGCGGTCGGGATTCTCCTACAATGAGCAGTTCTTC. Its translation is CASSQGRSGFSYNEQFF.